The sequence of this T cell receptor beta chain was determined in a study of human T cells and chemical hapten exposure. This clonotype was counted a few times. Time point described: patch test 2, 6 weeks after DPC sensitization. Treatment given: therapeutic diphenylcyclopropenone sensitization with weekly scalp DPC. A single record per CDR3 protein comes from TCRdb applying MiXCR to the RACE reads. The sample includes 70,000 to 90,000 distinct CDR3 sequences, 10% of them seen just once. The sequence was collected from a woman between 50 and 59 years old with alopecia areata. Some clones in this sample may be carry-over from other donors' samples. This specimen was whole blood, taken in connection with sensitization to the hapten diphenylcyclopropenone (DPC).

The CDR3 region has the DNA TGCAGTGCGGGCCCTAGCGGGGCGAACACCGGGGAGCTGTTTTTT. Its protein is CSAGPSGANTGELFF. The chain employs TRBV20-1 and TRBJ2-2, with 9 bases fitting TRBD2. In germline, CDR1 is DFQATT, CDR2 SNEGSKA (reference sequence). The CDR3 has 15 amino acids. Losses at the gene ends were 6 bases for V and 0 bases for J; bases not matched to a gene: 5.